This TCR beta chain was found in a study of CD8+ T cells in alopecia areata (dated by TCRdb to 2017 to 2018). Study-wide context: Skin from C3H/HeJ donors with spontaneous alopecia (roughly 6-13 months old) was grafted onto female C3H/HeJ recipients that were roughly 6-11 weeks old. To study T cell clonal expansion in alopecia areata, the researchers applied high-throughput TCRbeta sequencing to both the C3H/HeJ mouse model and human patients. On the human side, TCRbeta sequencing was run on scalp tissue and on sorted CD4+ and CD8+ peripheral blood T cells from healthy controls and from alopecia areata patients with either patchy or totalis/universalis disease. Scalp clonality was compared across normal scalp (n=4), patchy alopecia areata scalp (n=8), and alopecia totalis/universalis scalp (n=8). RNA was obtained with the PAXgene miRNA kit for fixed scalp, the miRNeasy kit for PBMCs, and the RNeasy kit for mouse skin. Amplification of TCRbeta CDR3 regions was done by immunoSEQ multiplex PCR using 35 Vbeta forward primers and 13 Jbeta reverse primers. General study outcomes and caveats: Shared TCR sequences between patients were less evident than in mice, which may be partly attributable to HLA diversity in the patient population. Compared with normal scalp, lesional scalp had higher clonality and more expanded CD8+ clones, particularly in alopecia totalis/universalis, a pattern that suggests antigenic drive. Scalp TCR repertoire analysis is complicated because resident alphabeta T cells in normal human skin are also sequenced, whereas mouse skin is dominated by gammadelta T cells.

The CDR3 covers 14 residues, taking in both the cysteine and the phenylalanine. The DNA covers only part of the CDR3, 30 bases in frame from base 1. The germline V gene (reference sequence) sets CDR1 to FNHDT and CDR2 to SITEND. Library method: the immunoSEQ multiplex PCR assay. To provide template for TCR sequencing, every sample had RNA extracted and reverse transcribed into cDNA. SuperScript III was used for first-strand cDNA synthesis, primed with a 2:1 mix of oligo-dT and random hexamers. A synthetic immune receptor repertoire was used to measure amplification bias, and any remaining bias was corrected computationally. Libraries were sequenced on Illumina HiSeq with 60 bp reads covering the CDR3, read from J toward V. The authors' analysis ran thus. Raw reads were preprocessed to remove errors, and CDR3 was defined by IMGT conventions from the conserved cysteine to phenylalanine. Clonality was computed as 1 minus the Shannon entropy, with the entropy normalized by log2 of the number of productive unique TCRs. CD4 or CD8 identity of scalp clones was inferred by cross-referencing scalp TCRbeta sequences with sorted blood CD4 and CD8 repertoires. What TCRdb holds here is the immuneACCESS table cut down to in-frame rearrangements. Part of the clones is not present; checked against another copy, under half of the missing clones reflect an unresolved V gene, and the others are unexplained. V and J calls and clone size follow that table, whereas D and trimming were derived from the DNA. Listed for this sample are more than 90,000 clones, none observed only a single time. The top ten clonotypes cover about 20% of the sample.

This clone was counted between two and nine times. The target of this receptor is not known. This is a murine receptor, so its gene nomenclature and germline sequences are mouse based. The observed sequence ends 4 residues before the CDR3 terminus, with the missing tail filled in from the germline J gene. The clonotype was recovered from a C3H/HeJ mouse with alopecia areata. The MHC haplotype carried by mice of this strain is H2-k. Sequenced sample: lesional skin. The receptor chain draws on TRBV19 and TRBJ2-7; the D region possibly corresponds to TRBD1 (6 bases align). CDR3 DNA, as far as it was read: TGTGCCAGCAGTATAGGGACAGATTCTTAT. Translated, it reads CASSIGTDSY. In full, the CDR3 reads CASSIGTDSYEQYF.